These 22 T cell receptor beta chains originate from one sample sequenced in a study of CXCR3-negative and CXCR3-positive naive CD8 T cells (dated by TCRdb to the late 2010s). Overall study results and their limits: TRB CDR3s from CXCR3-positive naive cells showed higher hydrophobicity (lower Kidera factor 4), lower energy, and higher strength and volume indices than CXCR3-negative naive cells.

Instrument on record: NextSeq 550. The Human TCR Profiling Kit (MiLaboratory) was used to prepare UMI-labeled 5' RACE TRB cDNA libraries. Each entry corresponds to one CDR3 protein sequence from reads that TCRdb reprocessed, and DNA is not given. In this sample's table one finds about 110,000 distinct CDR3 sequences. The ten most abundant clones make up 0.38% of the sample. Which antigens these TCRs recognize remains unknown. The sample comprised naive CXCR3+ CD8+ T cells from blood. The cell subset or site tag for this specimen amounts to: CD45RO-CCR7+CD27+CD95- naive CD8+ T cells expressing CXCR3 (TNR3+). Receptors originate from a human donor in good health. Some clones in this sample may be carry-over from other donors' samples.

The chain links TRBV28 to TRBJ1-4; lacking DNA, the TRBD1 call made by TCRdb goes unchecked. The CDR3 contains 14 residues. Germline assignment: CDR1 MDHEN and CDR2 SYDVKM. CDR3 sequence: CASSPDRGREKLFF.

This chain joins TRBV30 and TRBJ2-7; TCRdb selects TRBD1, and the lack of DNA leaves this call unchecked. Germline loops: CDR1 GTSNPN, CDR2 SVGIG (reference sequence). This CDR3 has 13 amino acids. CDR3 region: CAWSVGPAPEQYF.

CDR3 sequence: CASSYGPPRGDSEQYF. The V call is TRBV6-5, the J call TRBJ2-7; TCRdb's D call, TRBD1, is unchecked because there is no DNA. Per germline, CDR1 MNHEY and CDR2 SVGAGI. The CDR3 totals 16 residues.

V gene TRBV28 combines with J gene TRBJ2-2; TCRdb lists TRBD1, though no DNA is available to test this call. This CDR3 has 17 amino acids. The germline CDR1 and CDR2 sequences are MDHEN and SYDVKM. This CDR3 reads CASSSSTGAPNTGELFF.

The chain recombines TRBV4-1 with TRBJ2-7; TCRdb lists TRBD1, though no DNA is available to test this call. Germline V CDR1 and CDR2: MGHRA, YSYEKL. The CDR3 is 14 residues long. The CDR3 region is CASSQDWGPYEQYF.

The rearrangement links TRBV4-2 to TRBJ1-1. This CDR3 contains 15 residues. Germline values: CDR1 LGHNA, CDR2 YNFKEQ. CDR3 region: CASSLLRGSGTEAFF.

The genes are TRBV7-9 and TRBJ1-1; the D gene TCRdb calls, TRBD1, cannot be checked with no DNA. This CDR3 region has 15 residues. Germline-derived CDR1 and CDR2 are SEHNR and FQNEAQ (reference sequence). CDR3 loop: CASSSKRGMNTEAFF.

The J gene is TRBJ2-7, the V gene TRBV5-1; the D call from TCRdb, TRBD1, cannot be confirmed without DNA. The CDR3 sequence is 15 residues long. Germline V gives CDR1 SGHRS, CDR2 YFSETQ. CDR3 amino acids: CASSLTGTHASEQYF.

Here the CDR3 reads CASSLWGQGNYGYTF. The J gene is TRBJ1-2, the V gene TRBV5-6; TCRdb calls TRBD1, which cannot be checked without DNA. CDR1 and CDR2 from the germline V gene are SGHDT and YYEEEE. CDR3 length: 15 amino acids. Looking up the rest from reference TRBV5-6 and TRBJ1-2 gives the full variable domain: DAGVTQSPTHLIKTRGQQVTLRCSPKSGHDTVSWYQQALGQGPQFIFQYYEEEERQRGNFPDRFSGHQFPNYSSELNVNALLLGDSALYLCASSLWGQGNYGYTFGSGTRLTVV.

The chain has TRBV20-1 and TRBJ2-7; TCRdb designates TRBD1, a call that cannot be tested without DNA. The CDR3 spans 13 residues. From germline, CDR1 is DFQATT and CDR2 SNEGSKA (reference sequence). This CDR3 reads CSASPRDSYEQYF.

The chain links TRBV27 to TRBJ1-3; TCRdb's D gene call, TRBD1, goes unchecked for lack of DNA. The CDR3 consists of 16 residues. Germline assignment: CDR1 MNHEY and CDR2 SMNVEV (reference sequence). The chain's CDR3 is CASSPSGTDSGNTIYF.

This chain links TRBV27 with TRBJ2-1. Per the germline V gene, CDR1 is MNHEY and CDR2 is SMNVEV (reference sequence). This CDR3 has 13 amino acids. CDR3 residues: CASSLRSYNEQFF.

The rearrangement links TRBV29-1 to TRBJ2-1; the TCRdb D gene call, TRBD2, has no DNA to confirm it. The CDR3 totals 12 residues. Germline CDR1 and CDR2: SQVTM and ANQGSEA. Here the CDR3 reads CSVEGLYNEQFF.

CDR3: CASSFNLDTQYF. This chain joins TRBV5-5 and TRBJ2-3. The germline V gene encodes CDR1 SGHKS and CDR2 YYEKEE (reference sequence). The CDR3 extends over 12 amino acids.

The genes are TRBV20-1 and TRBJ2-1; lacking DNA, the TRBD2 call made by TCRdb goes unchecked. The length of the CDR3 is 16 residues. CDR1 DFQATT and CDR2 SNEGSKA come from the germline V gene (reference sequence). This CDR3 reads CSARDLAGGDANEQFF.

The gene calls are TRBV6-5 and TRBJ1-1; TCRdb's D call, TRBD1, is unchecked because there is no DNA. The CDR3 spans 14 residues. Germline CDR1 reads MNHEY; CDR2 reads SVGAGI. The CDR3 loop reads CASRGGQGYTEAFF.

V is TRBV7-9 and J is TRBJ2-5. Germline V gene data show CDR1 as SEHNR and CDR2 as FQNEAQ (reference sequence). This CDR3 contains 12 residues. CDR3 residues: CASSYLYETQYF.

The rearrangement joins TRBV28 to TRBJ2-1; the TCRdb call, TRBD1, lacks DNA for checking. The CDR3 has 11 amino acids. The germline gives CDR1 MDHEN, CDR2 SYDVKM. The CDR3 reads CASRRGPEQFF.

The gene calls are TRBV11-3 and TRBJ2-7; TCRdb reports TRBD2, a call that lacks DNA to check it against. The CDR3 is 16 residues long. Germline lookup yields CDR1 SGHNT and CDR2 YENEEA. This CDR3 is CASSLPSDRYTYEQYF.

The V gene is TRBV15, the J gene TRBJ1-1; absent DNA, TCRdb's TRBD1 call cannot be checked. The CDR3 is 14 amino acids. Per the germline V gene, CDR1 is LNHNV and CDR2 is YYDKDF (reference sequence). CDR3: CATSGRGSNTEAFF.

The rearrangement links TRBV5-1 to TRBJ2-7; checking the TCRdb D call of TRBD1 is not possible without DNA. The CDR3 is made up of 15 amino acids. The germline CDR1 and CDR2 sequences are SGHRS and YFSETQ. The CDR3 sequence is CASSGEGMWSYEQYF. Complete variable domain (other parts from reference TRBV5-1 and TRBJ2-7): KAGVTQTPRYLIKTRGQQVTLSCSPISGHRSVSWYQQTPGQGLQFLFEYFSETQRNKGNFPGRFSGRQFSNSRSEMNVSTLELGDSALYLCASSGEGMWSYEQYFGPGTRLTVT.

J is TRBJ2-7 and V is TRBV4-1; the D call from TCRdb, TRBD2, cannot be confirmed without DNA. The CDR3 runs 15 residues. CDR1 is MGHRA, CDR2 YSYEKL, per germline. The CDR3 here is CASSQVELRGHEQYF.